Sequencing of this T cell receptor (beta chain) was carried out in a study of blood T cell repertoires in COVID-19 (dated by TCRdb to about 2020). For the study in its entirety: The collaborator samples originated in the United States, Italy and Spain and spanned the acute and convalescent phases of COVID-19. Nearly every sample came with metadata listing a de-identified subject ID, COVID-19 status, age in years and sex. A freely available public database, intended as a resource for researchers studying the immune response to SARS-CoV-2, is where the repertoires were released. The samples were drawn from the first 160 participants of the ongoing ImmuneRACE study and from 950 to 1,500 subjects provided by 6 global collaborators. The dataset comprised deeply sampled blood TCRbeta repertoires from subjects exposed to, actively infected with, or recovered from COVID-19. HLA class I and class II types, where available, came from metadata supplied by the sample provider rather than from assay-based typing. The material from the prospective study consisted of cDNA or gDNA derived from T cells, B-cell-depleted T cells, or PBMCs. Here is what the overall study found, with its caveats: Clinical and demographic metadata were provided uncurated, with the amount varying by source and participant.

With regard to this clone: What this receptor recognizes is not known. The record has no base qualities; no much larger clone is one base away.

For CDR1 and CDR2, the germline V gene (reference sequence) lists SGHKS and YYEKEE. V trim: 4 bases; J trim: 1 base; unmatched bases: 3. Spanning cysteine to phenylalanine, the CDR3 consists of 14 amino acids. Only the CDR3 portion is preserved as DNA: 42 bases, with reading frame beginning at the first base. The collaborating institutions used their own protocols to collect whole blood in K2EDTA tubes. For TCRbeta analysis, collaborator samples were shipped as frozen whole blood, as isolated PBMCs, or as DNA extracted from either sample type. TCRbeta CDR3 regions were amplified from genomic DNA using the immunoSEQ Assay, a bias-controlled multiplex PCR. On the study's bioinformatics: Within the assay, amplification of reference gene primers was used to estimate how many nucleated cells each sample contained. To quantify the absolute abundance of each unique TCRbeta CDR3 rearrangement, sequence reads were collapsed and filtered. For each sample, productive Simpson clonality was calculated by taking the square root of Simpson's diversity index across productive rearrangements. As stored in TCRdb, this immuneACCESS dataset retains in-frame rearrangements with V and J assigned. A fraction of the clones does not appear; measured against another copy, unresolved V genes explain less than half of the discrepancy, and the remainder lacks a known reason. V and J calls plus clone size are reproduced from that table; the DNA served to infer D and trimming. The sample table holds roughly 80,000 clones, of which less than 90% were seen once. Of the sample, roughly 4% is held by the ten largest clones.

The chain uses TRBV5-5 and TRBJ2-3, and TRBD1 matches 7 of the central bases. The origin of this receptor is a man in his forties or fifties with acute or convalescent COVID-19. The sequenced sample was peripheral blood. Read as DNA, the sequence is TGTGCCAGCAGCGCCCAGGGGGGCACAGATACGCAGTATTTT. Translated, this gives CASSAQGGTDTQYF.